Sequencing of this T cell receptor (beta chain) was carried out in a study of identical twins. Whole-study results and caveats: Researchers reported weaker excess twin sharing in beta out-of-frame sequences.

Template switching (which added a universal primer site) was used, and cDNA carried unique molecular identifiers. TCRdb ran MiXCR on the 5' RACE reads and lists one entry per CDR3 protein. The sample gives 510,000 or so distinct CDR3 sequences, 13% to 15% of which show up once; more than 0.4% is in the top ten. As for this clonotype: Its antigen remains unknown.

Healthy Caucasians, and only they, were the donors. Germline V lookup: CDR1 MNHEY, CDR2 SMNVEV (reference sequence). The CDR3 sequence is 16 residues long. Trimming took 4 bases from V and 4 from J; bases not matched to a gene: 9. The sample was also linked to a second study, of yellow fever vaccine responses in identical twins.

The sequencing input was CD4+ T cells sorted from blood. The genes are TRBV27 and TRBJ1-5; 8 bases are shared with TRBD1. The receptor's source is a woman in her late teens or twenties in good health. In DNA form, the CDR3 reads TGTGCCAGCAGTTCCTACGGACAGGGAAAGAATCAGCCCCAGCATTTT. This sequence encodes CASSSYGQGKNQPQHF.